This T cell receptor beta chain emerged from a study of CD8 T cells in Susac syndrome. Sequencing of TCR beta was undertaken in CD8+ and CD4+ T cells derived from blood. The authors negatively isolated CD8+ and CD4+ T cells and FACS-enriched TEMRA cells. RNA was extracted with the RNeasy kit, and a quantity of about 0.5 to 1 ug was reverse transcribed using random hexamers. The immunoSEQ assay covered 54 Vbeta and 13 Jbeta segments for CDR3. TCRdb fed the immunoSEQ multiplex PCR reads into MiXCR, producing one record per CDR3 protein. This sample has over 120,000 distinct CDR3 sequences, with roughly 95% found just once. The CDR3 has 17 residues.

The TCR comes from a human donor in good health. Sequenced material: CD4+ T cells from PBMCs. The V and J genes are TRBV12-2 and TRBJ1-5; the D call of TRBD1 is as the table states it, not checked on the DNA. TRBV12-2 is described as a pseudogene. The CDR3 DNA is TGTGCAAGTCGCTCCCACTATTCGGACAGGGTTAATCAGCCCCAGCATTTT. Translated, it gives CASRSHYSDRVNQPQHF.